Listed below are T cell receptor beta chains from one sample, sequenced in a study of shared clonotypes between healthy human individuals. Assay: immunoSEQ multiplex PCR; the TCRdb copy retains only in-frame clones and omits some. Among hundreds of thousands of clones listed, roughly three quarters were seen once. The sample consisted of PBMCs. The receptors were gathered from a woman in her thirties or forties in good health. Some clones in this sample may be carry-over from other donors' samples. Each CDR3 is given with its conserved first and last residue. The D gene is left open where the match is weak. Only some rows state a clone size, as once, few, many or a class for expanded clones.

TGTGCCAGTAGCCCTCGGACTGGGATCTCCTACGAGCAGTACTTC,CASSPRTGISYEQYF,TRBJ2-7,.,.,TRBV19
TGTGCCAGCAGTCCCTCCCTCGACAGACGCACCAACTATGGCTACACCTTC,CASSPSLDRRTNYGYTF,TRBJ1-2,.,.,TRBV28
TGTGCCAGCAGCTTAAACGAAGGGGAGTACGAGCAGTACTTC,CASSLNEGEYEQYF,TRBJ2-7,.,.,TRBV7-3
TGTGCCAGCAGTTTAGCAGTCGATATCGGCTACACCTTC,CASSLAVDIGYTF,TRBJ1-2,.,.,TRBV28
TGTGCCAGTAGTCTCCGGCCGCACGAGCAGTACTTC,CASSLRPHEQYF,TRBJ2-7,.,.,TRBV19
TGTGCCAGCAGTTTGGCGACAGGGACCTACGAGCAGTACTTC,CASSLATGTYEQYF,TRBJ2-7,TRBD1,.,TRBV28
TGTGCCAGCAACGACAGGGAGGATGAGCAGTTCTTC,CASNDREDEQFF,TRBJ2-1,.,.,TRBV7-9
TGTGCCAGCAGCGGACCCCCTCGGCGCCGGGGCGCCTACGAGCAGTACTTC,CASSGPPRRRGAYEQYF,TRBJ2-7,.,.,TRBV9
TGTGCCAGCAGTCCTAGAGGGCTAGCCAAAAACATTCAGTACTTC,CASSPRGLAKNIQYF,TRBJ2-4,.,.,TRBV28
TGTGCCAGCAGCGTAGTTGCATCCTTGAACACTGAAGCTTTCTTT,CASSVVASLNTEAFF,TRBJ1-1,.,.,TRBV9
TGTGCCAGTAGTAACGATAACTACGAGCAGTACTTC,CASSNDNYEQYF,TRBJ2-7,.,.,TRBV19
TGCAGCGTGCGACAGGGGGCTGGGGAAAAACTGTTTTTT,CSVRQGAGEKLFF,TRBJ1-4,TRBD1,.,TRBV29-1
TGTGCCAGCACCACCGCACAGACCAACACCGGGGAGCTGTTTTTT,CASTTAQTNTGELFF,TRBJ2-2,.,many,TRBV6-6
TGTGCCAGCAGGGCACGGGACAGAATTAATTCACCCCTCCACTTT,CASRARDRINSPLHF,TRBJ1-6,TRBD1,.,TRBV25-1
TGCGCCAGCAGCCAAGAGGTAGCGGGCTTATACAATGAGCAGTTCTTC,CASSQEVAGLYNEQFF,TRBJ2-1,TRBD2,.,TRBV4-3
TGCGCCAGCAGCTTGGAGGACCTCGCCTACGAGCAGTACTTC,CASSLEDLAYEQYF,TRBJ2-7,.,.,TRBV5-1
TGTGCCACCAGCAGGGGGGGGACTAGCGGGAGGGCCGATAATGAGCAGTTCTTC,CATSRGGTSGRADNEQFF,TRBJ2-1,TRBD2,.,TRBV15
TGTGCCAGCAGTGAGGGCACGGGGTCCTATGGCTACACCTTC,CASSEGTGSYGYTF,TRBJ1-2,.,once,TRBV2
TGTGCCAGCAGTTTATTTGGCAGGGGTTGGGAAGATACGCAGTATTTT,CASSLFGRGWEDTQYF,TRBJ2-3,.,.,TRBV28
TGTGCCAGCAGTGACAGAACAGATACGCAGTATTTT,CASSDRTDTQYF,TRBJ2-3,.,.,TRBV2
TGCGCCAGCAGCCCTGGGACTAGCGAGATTCCTGGGAATGAGCAGTTCTTC,CASSPGTSEIPGNEQFF,TRBJ2-1,TRBD2,few,TRBV5-1
TGCGCCAGCAGCTTGGACCCCCGAGGCTCCTACGAGCAGTACTTC,CASSLDPRGSYEQYF,TRBJ2-7,.,.,TRBV5-1
TGTGCCAGCAGTTACAGGCGGGAGGTTCCCAATGAGCAGTTCTTC,CASSYRREVPNEQFF,TRBJ2-1,TRBD2,few,TRBV7-3
TGTGCCAGCTCGTCGCAGGGGCTAACTAGCACAGATACGCAGTATTTT,CASSSQGLTSTDTQYF,TRBJ2-3,.,.,TRBV18
TGTGCCAGCAGCCCGGGCCTGCCCACAGATACGCAGTATTTT,CASSPGLPTDTQYF,TRBJ2-3,.,.,TRBV9
TGTGCCAGCAGCCCAGAGTCGGGCGAAAAACTGTTTTTT,CASSPESGEKLFF,TRBJ1-4,.,.,TRBV7-9
TGTGCCAGCGTACCTACCACGCGGGGTGGAAACACCATATATTTT,CASVPTTRGGNTIYF,TRBJ1-3,.,.,TRBV19
TGTGCCAGCAGCGGGACTGCTGGGGCCAACGTCCTGACTTTC,CASSGTAGANVLTF,TRBJ2-6,.,.,TRBV27
TGTGCCAGCCCACTCCCAGGACAGGGGTCCACCGGGGAGCTGTTTTTT,CASPLPGQGSTGELFF,TRBJ2-2,TRBD1,.,TRBV18
TGTGCCAGCAGCCCCCATGAAGGGAACGAGCAGTACTTC,CASSPHEGNEQYF,TRBJ2-7,.,.,TRBV27
TGTGCCAGCAGCCGCAGGGGCGTCGGGAACACTGAAGCTTTCTTT,CASSRRGVGNTEAFF,TRBJ1-1,.,.,TRBV11-2
TGTGCCAGCAGCCCCGCGGCCAGGGTGGACGAGCAGTACTTC,CASSPAARVDEQYF,TRBJ2-7,.,.,TRBV7-9
TGTGCCAGCAGTACGCAACGGGGTGGCTACACCTTC,CASSTQRGGYTF,TRBJ1-2,.,.,TRBV27
TGCGCCAGCAGCCAAGATACAGGGACAGGAGTTCTGTTC,CASSQDTGTGVLF,TRBJ2-7,TRBD1,.,TRBV4-3
TGTGCCATCAGGGGTAGCGATCCCTACGAGCAGTACTTC,CAIRGSDPYEQYF,TRBJ2-7,.,.,TRBV10-3
TGTGCCAGCAGAGCAGACAGGATCGGACGGGAGCTGTTTTTT,CASRADRIGRELFF,TRBJ2-2,.,.,TRBV2
TGTGCCAGCAGCCCAGGGGGACTAGCGGGAGAAGAGCAGTTCTTC,CASSPGGLAGEEQFF,TRBJ2-1,TRBD2,many,TRBV7-9